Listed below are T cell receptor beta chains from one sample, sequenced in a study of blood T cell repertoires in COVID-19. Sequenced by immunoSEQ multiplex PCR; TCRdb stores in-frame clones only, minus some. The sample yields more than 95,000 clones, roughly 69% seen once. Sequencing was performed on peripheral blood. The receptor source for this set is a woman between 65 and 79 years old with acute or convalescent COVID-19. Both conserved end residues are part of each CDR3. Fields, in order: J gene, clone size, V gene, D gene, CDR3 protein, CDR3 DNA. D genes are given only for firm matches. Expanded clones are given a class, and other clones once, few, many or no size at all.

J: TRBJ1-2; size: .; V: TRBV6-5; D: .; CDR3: CASSPRVDGIYGYTF; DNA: TGTGCCAGCAGTCCTCGAGTTGACGGGATATATGGCTACACCTTC
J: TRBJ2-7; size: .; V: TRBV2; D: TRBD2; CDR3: CASNLAGVYEQYF; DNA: TGTGCCAGCAACCTAGCGGGGGTCTACGAGCAGTACTTC
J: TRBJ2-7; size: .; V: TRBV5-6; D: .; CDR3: CASSLGVEYEQYF; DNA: TGTGCCAGCAGCTTGGGAGTCGAATACGAGCAGTACTTC
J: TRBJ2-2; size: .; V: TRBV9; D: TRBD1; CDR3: CASSPQQGAAGELFF; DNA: TGTGCCAGCAGCCCACAACAGGGGGCCGCCGGGGAGCTGTTTTTT
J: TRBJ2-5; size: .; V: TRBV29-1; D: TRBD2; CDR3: CSASSGSGRETQYF; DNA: TGCAGCGCGTCTAGCGGGAGTGGACGGGAGACCCAGTACTTC
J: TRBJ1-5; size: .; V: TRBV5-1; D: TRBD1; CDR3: CASSSGTGRNQPQHF; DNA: TGCGCCAGCAGCTCAGGGACAGGGCGCAATCAGCCCCAGCATTTT
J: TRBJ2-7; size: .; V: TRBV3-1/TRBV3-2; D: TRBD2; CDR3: CASSLVAGGSYEQYF; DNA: TGTGCCAGCAGCCTCGTAGCGGGAGGCTCCTACGAGCAGTACTTC
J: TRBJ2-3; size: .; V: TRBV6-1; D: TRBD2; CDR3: CAILAAGGKVDTQYF; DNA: TGTGCCATCCTCGCAGCGGGGGGGAAGGTAGATACGCAGTATTTT
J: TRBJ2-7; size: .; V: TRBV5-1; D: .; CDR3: CASSFRNDEQYF; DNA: TGCGCCAGCAGCTTCAGGAACGACGAGCAGTACTTC
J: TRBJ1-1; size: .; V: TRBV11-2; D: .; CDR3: CASSRLTRDTEAFF; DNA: TGTGCCAGCAGCCGGCTAACGCGGGACACTGAAGCTTTCTTT
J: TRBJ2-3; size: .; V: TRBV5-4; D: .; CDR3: CASSLIGSSDTQYF; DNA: TGTGCCAGCAGCTTAATTGGATCTAGCGATACGCAGTATTTT
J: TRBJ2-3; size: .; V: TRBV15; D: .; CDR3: CATSTRTAQFTDTQYF; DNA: TGTGCCACCAGCACTAGGACAGCTCAATTCACAGATACGCAGTATTTT
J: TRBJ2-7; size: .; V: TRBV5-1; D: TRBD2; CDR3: CASSLGGSGYEQYF; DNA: TGCGCCAGCAGCTTGGGCGGGAGTGGATACGAGCAGTACTTC
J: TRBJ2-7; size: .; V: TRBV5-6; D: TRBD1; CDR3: CASRATGGASEQYF; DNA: TGTGCCAGCCGCGCCACAGGGGGCGCGTCCGAGCAGTACTTC
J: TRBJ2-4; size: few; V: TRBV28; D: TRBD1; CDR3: CASSPGTAPFAKNIQYF; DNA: TGTGCCAGCAGTCCCGGGACAGCCCCTTTTGCCAAAAACATTCAGTACTTC
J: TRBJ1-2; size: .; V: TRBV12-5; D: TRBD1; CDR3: CASGLAGGGYGYTF; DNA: TGTGCTAGTGGTTTGGCAGGGGGCGGCTATGGCTACACCTTC
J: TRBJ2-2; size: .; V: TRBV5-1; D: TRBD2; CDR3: CASSLAAGGSGTGELFF; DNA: TGCGCCAGCAGCTTGGCAGCGGGAGGGTCTGGCACCGGGGAGCTGTTTTTT
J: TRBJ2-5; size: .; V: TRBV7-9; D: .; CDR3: CASSLNQGPETQYF; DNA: TGTGCCAGCAGCTTAAATCAGGGGCCAGAGACCCAGTACTTC
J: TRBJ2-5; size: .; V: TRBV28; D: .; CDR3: CASSSPAIDSQETQYF; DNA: TGTGCCAGCAGTTCCCCCGCCATAGACAGCCAAGAGACCCAGTACTTC
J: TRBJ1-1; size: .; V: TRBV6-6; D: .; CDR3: CASSSPRGALNTEAFF; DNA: TGTGCCAGCAGTTCCCCACGGGGGGCCCTGAACACTGAAGCTTTCTTT
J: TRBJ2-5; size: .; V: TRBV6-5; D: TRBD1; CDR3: CASSFSGGALETQYF; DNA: TGTGCCAGCAGTTTCTCAGGGGGCGCATTGGAGACCCAGTACTTC
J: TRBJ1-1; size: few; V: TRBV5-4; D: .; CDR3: CASSPKGGTEAFF; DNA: TGTGCCAGCAGCCCAAAGGGGGGGACTGAAGCTTTCTTT
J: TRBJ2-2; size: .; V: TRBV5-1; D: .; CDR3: CASSLVGVAGVGELFF; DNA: TGCGCCAGCAGCTTGGTTGGCGTGGCCGGGGTCGGGGAGCTGTTTTTT
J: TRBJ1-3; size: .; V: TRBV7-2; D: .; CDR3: CASSLTGAGNTIYF; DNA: TGTGCCAGCAGCTTGACAGGTGCTGGAAACACCATATATTTT
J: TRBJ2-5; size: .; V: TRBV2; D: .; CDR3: CGTSQETQYF; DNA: TGTGGTACTAGCCAAGAGACCCAGTACTTC
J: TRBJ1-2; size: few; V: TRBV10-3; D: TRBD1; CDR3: CAIAGTGRNYGYTF; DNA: TGTGCCATCGCGGGGACAGGGAGGAACTATGGCTACACCTTC
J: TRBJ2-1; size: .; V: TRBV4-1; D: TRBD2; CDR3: CASSQEPGGSYNEQFF; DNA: TGCGCCAGCAGCCAAGAACCGGGAGGCTCATACAATGAGCAGTTCTTC
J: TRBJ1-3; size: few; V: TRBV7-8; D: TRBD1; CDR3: CASSLEGAGMSGNTIYF; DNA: TGTGCCAGCAGCTTAGAGGGGGCGGGCATGTCTGGAAACACCATATATTTT
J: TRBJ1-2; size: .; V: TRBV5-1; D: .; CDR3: CASSDRRTARVHGYTF; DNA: TGCGCCAGCAGCGACAGAAGGACAGCCAGGGTGCATGGCTACACCTTC
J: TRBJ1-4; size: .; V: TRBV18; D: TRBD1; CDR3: CASSPERQGGEKLFF; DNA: TGTGCCAGCTCACCAGAGAGACAGGGCGGTGAAAAACTGTTTTTT
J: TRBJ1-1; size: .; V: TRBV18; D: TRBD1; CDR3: CASSTTGGAFF; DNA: TGTGCCAGCTCGACGACAGGGGGAGCTTTCTTT
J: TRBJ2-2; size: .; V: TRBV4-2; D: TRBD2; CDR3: CASSQGGSGRNTGELFF; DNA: TGTGCCAGCAGCCAAGGGGGCAGCGGGAGGAACACCGGGGAGCTGTTTTTT
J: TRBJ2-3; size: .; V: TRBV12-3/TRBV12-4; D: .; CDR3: CASGGDTQYF; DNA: TGTGCCAGCGGCGGTGATACGCAGTATTTT
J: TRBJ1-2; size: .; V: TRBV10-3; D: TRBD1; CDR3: CAISGRDRANYGYTF; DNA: TGTGCCATCAGTGGACGGGACAGGGCGAACTATGGCTACACCTTC
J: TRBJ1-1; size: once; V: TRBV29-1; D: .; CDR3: CSVANNRVTEAFF; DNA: TGCAGCGTCGCCAATAACAGGGTCACTGAAGCTTTCTTT
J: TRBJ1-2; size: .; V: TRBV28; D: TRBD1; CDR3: CASSSPTGADGYTF; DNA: TGTGCCAGCAGCTCCCCGACAGGGGCTGATGGCTACACCTTC
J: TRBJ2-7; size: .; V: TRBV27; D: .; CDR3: CASSRQISYEQYF; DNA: TGTGCCAGCAGTCGACAGATCTCCTACGAGCAGTACTTC
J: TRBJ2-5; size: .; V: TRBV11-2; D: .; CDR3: CASSLAGATLETQYF; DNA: TGTGCCAGCAGCTTAGCGGGAGCCACCCTAGAGACCCAGTACTTC
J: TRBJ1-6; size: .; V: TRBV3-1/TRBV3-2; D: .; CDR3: CASSQAGGDSPLHF; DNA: TGTGCCAGCAGCCAAGCTGGGGGGGATTCACCCCTCCACTTT
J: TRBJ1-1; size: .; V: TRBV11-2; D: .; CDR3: CASSPSGPEAFF; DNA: TGTGCCAGCAGCCCAAGCGGGCCAGAAGCTTTCTTT
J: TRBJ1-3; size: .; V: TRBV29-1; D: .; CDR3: CSVLTGHRDTIYF; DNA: TGCAGCGTGCTCACAGGGCACAGAGACACCATATATTTT
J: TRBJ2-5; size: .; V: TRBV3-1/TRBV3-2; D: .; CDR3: CASSQSFGGQTQYF; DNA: TGTGCCAGCAGCCAGTCCTTCGGGGGACAGACCCAGTACTTC
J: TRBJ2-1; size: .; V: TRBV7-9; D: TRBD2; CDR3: CASSFGLVMGEQFF; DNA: TGTGCCAGCAGCTTCGGACTAGTTATGGGTGAGCAGTTCTTC
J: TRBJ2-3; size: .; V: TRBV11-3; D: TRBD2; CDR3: CASRAGGTDTQYF; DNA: TGTGCCAGCAGAGCGGGGGGCACAGATACGCAGTATTTT
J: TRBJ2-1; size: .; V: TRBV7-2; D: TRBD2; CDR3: CASSLSGGAFEQFF; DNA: TGTGCCAGCAGCTTGAGCGGGGGGGCCTTCGAGCAGTTCTTC
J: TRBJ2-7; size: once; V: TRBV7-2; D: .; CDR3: CASSLDGGVLSYEQYF; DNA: TGTGCCAGCAGCTTAGACGGCGGGGTACTTTCGTACGAGCAGTACTTC
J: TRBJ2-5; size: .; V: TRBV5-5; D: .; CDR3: CASSPEGWETQYF; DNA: TGTGCCAGCAGCCCGGAGGGGTGGGAGACCCAGTACTTC
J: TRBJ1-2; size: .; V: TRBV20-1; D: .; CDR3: CSASFQGGATF; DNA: TGCAGTGCTAGTTTTCAGGGAGGAGCTACCTTC
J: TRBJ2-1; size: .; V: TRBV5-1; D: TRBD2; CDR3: CASSLDRLASEQFF; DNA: TGCGCCAGCAGCTTGGATCGACTAGCGAGTGAGCAGTTCTTC